This TCR beta chain was sequenced during a study of cytomegalovirus exposure and HLA in healthy donors. Findings of the study overall: TRBV6-2, TRBV6-3 and some other V segments were unresolvable in 87-base-pair reads. The study carried out a later analysis of TCR beta sequences. It associated 15,000 to 20,000 of them with specific HLA alleles at a false discovery rate of 0.05.

The donors comprised healthy bone marrow donors. V was trimmed by 0 bases and J by 1 base, leaving 10 bases between them. Per the germline V gene, CDR1 is MNHNY and CDR2 is SVGAGI (reference sequence). CDR3 length equals 15 residues. As regards this clone: Its antigen is unknown.

It was with 60 Vbeta and 13 Jbeta primers that the PCR ran. Per the original data handling: The authors later counted 70 million to 80 million unique TCR beta chains, approximately 10 million of them shared. Using immunoSEQ multiplex PCR, the repertoire was profiled, and TCRdb retains in-frame clones only, with some absent. D and trimming were read from the DNA, whereas the V and J calls and clone size are those reported in that table. The profile shows around 67,000 clones, roughly 74% of them singletons. This receptor was taken from a woman aged 25 to 45 in good health and CMV-seropositive. The rearrangement links TRBV6-6 to TRBJ2-7; D is perhaps TRBD2 (6 bases). Material for sequencing was PBMCs. CDR3 protein: CASSYSAGTSYEQYF. As DNA, the CDR3 is TGTGCCAGCAGTTACTCGGCAGGGACTTCCTACGAGCAGTACTTC.